Included here is one T cell receptor beta chain sequence, with context. Its antigen is not known. The source of the sample is a study of T cells in Graves' hyperthyroidism and ophthalmopathy. The study's findings and limits: Most thyroid clonotypes expanded above 0.001 were also detected in blood. Using 13 V-J features, a model discriminated ophthalmopathy from stable hyperthyroidism.

Disease duration was under 3 months in the ophthalmopathy patients, who also had a Clinical Activity Score of at least 3 and a NOSPECS grade of at least 4. Clinical symptoms, serum thyroxine and TRAb, thyroid ultrasound and orbital computed tomography were used for the diagnoses. Between the trimmed V and J ends, which lost 0 bases and 5 bases, there was a span of 11 bases. This CDR3 is 15 amino acids long. Germline values: CDR1 WSHSY, CDR2 SAAADI. TCR beta CDR3 regions were amplified from RNA transcripts. Researchers ran a first-round RT-PCR on the TCR CDR3 using the HTBI primer set. TCRdb passed the multiplex PCR reads through MiXCR, listing each CDR3 protein once. The sample comprises a few hundred thousand distinct CDR3 sequences, roughly 19% of which are singletons, and under 40% rests with the top ten.

The chain uses TRBV10-2 and TRBJ1-5, with D perhaps TRBD1 (6 bases). Sequencing used blood. The sequence derives from a man aged 45-60 years with Graves' ophthalmopathy. The CDR3: CASSESGGIHQPQHF. Written as DNA, the CDR3 is TGCGCCAGCAGTGAGTCAGGGGGGATCCATCAGCCCCAGCATTTT.